This TCR beta chain was sequenced for a study of cytomegalovirus exposure and HLA in healthy donors. Study information: A preliminary data release comprised around 85 million unique TCRs obtained from HLA-typed donors. Study-wide points: The HLA-A and HLA-B alleles of most subjects were reportedly predicted accurately from TCR beta sequences. Immune exposure data for these donors was limited to CMV serostatus.

Primers included in the PCR were 60 Vbeta and 13 Jbeta primers. Sequenced by immunoSEQ multiplex PCR; TCRdb stores in-frame clones only, minus some. The sample lists 100,000 or so clones; around 77% were seen once. This clone has more than one count but fewer than ten. Its antigen remains unidentified. This CDR3 is 16 amino acids long. The germline V and J ends were trimmed by 3 bases and 2 bases, with 14 bases remaining between them. Germline V gene data show CDR1 as SNHLY and CDR2 as FYNNEI. Healthy bone marrow donors made up the donors. V usage is TRBV2 and J usage is TRBJ2-1; D remains unclear. The sequenced sample was PBMCs. This sequence originates from a woman in her thirties or forties in good health and CMV-seropositive. The CDR3 region is CASSEGDSRTYNEQFF. The CDR3 bases are TGTGCCAGCAGTGAGGGTGATTCTAGGACCTACAATGAGCAGTTCTTC.